This TCR beta chain was captured in a study of CD8+ T cells in alopecia areata. Across the study: Treated patients were given 5 to 10 mg oral tofacitinib twice daily. Tofacitinib treatment spanned 6 to 18 months, with 6 months off drug afterward. Overall study results and limits: Expanded CD8+ clones among the top 100, and scalp clonality, were significantly decreased by tofacitinib.

Remarks on this clone: Its cognate antigen is unknown.

The sample's treatment: oral pan-JAK inhibitor, 5-10 mg twice daily. It was cDNA, reverse transcribed from extracted RNA, that served as the sequencing template. This table comes from immunoSEQ multiplex PCR, and its TCRdb copy is limited to in-frame clones, with some not included. Here the sample spans 110,000 to 150,000 clones, about 56% being singletons. V lost 9 bases and J lost 3, with 15 bases in between. The length of the CDR3 is 13 residues. The germline CDR1 and CDR2 sequences are SGHNT and YYREEE (reference sequence). This sample comprised CD8+ T cells sorted from blood, obtained at week 4, from a patient treated with tofacitinib. The gene calls are TRBV5-4 and TRBJ1-2, with D tentatively TRBD1 (5 bases). The sequence came from a human donor with alopecia areata. CDR3 DNA sequence: TGTGCCACCCCCAGTGGGACCGACTATGGCTACACCTTC. It yields the protein CATPSGTDYGYTF.